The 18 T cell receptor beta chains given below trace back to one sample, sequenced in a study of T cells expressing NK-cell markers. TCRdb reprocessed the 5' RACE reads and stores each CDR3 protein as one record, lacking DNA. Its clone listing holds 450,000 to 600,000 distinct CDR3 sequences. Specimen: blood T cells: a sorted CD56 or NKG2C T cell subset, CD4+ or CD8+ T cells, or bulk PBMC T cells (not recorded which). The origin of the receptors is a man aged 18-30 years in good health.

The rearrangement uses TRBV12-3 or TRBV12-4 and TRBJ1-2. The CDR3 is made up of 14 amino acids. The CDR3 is CASSLLNALDGYTF.

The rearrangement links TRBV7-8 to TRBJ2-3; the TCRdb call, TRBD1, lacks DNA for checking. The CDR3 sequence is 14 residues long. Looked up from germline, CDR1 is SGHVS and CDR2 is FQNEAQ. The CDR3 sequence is CASSPGQGSNTQYF.

CDR3 sequence reads: CASSLDSAAEQFF. The V and J genes are TRBV7-2 and TRBJ2-1; TCRdb proposes TRBD2, but this gene call is untestable without DNA. This CDR3 contains 13 residues. The germline gives CDR1 SGHTA, CDR2 FQGNSA.

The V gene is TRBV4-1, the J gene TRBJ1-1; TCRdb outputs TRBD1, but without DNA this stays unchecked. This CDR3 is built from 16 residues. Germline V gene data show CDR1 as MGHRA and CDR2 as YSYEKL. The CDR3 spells CASSQDRRGGLGEAFF.

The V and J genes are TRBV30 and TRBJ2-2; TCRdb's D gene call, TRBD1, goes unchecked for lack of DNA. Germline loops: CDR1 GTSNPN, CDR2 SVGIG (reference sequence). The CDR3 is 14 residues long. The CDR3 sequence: CAWSLIRDTGELFF.

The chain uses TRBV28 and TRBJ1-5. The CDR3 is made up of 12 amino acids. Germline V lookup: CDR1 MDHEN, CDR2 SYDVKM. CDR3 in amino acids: CASTKSNQPQHF.

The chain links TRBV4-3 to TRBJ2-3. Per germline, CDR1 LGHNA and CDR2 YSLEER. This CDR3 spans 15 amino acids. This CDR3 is CASSQVLGGTDTQYF.

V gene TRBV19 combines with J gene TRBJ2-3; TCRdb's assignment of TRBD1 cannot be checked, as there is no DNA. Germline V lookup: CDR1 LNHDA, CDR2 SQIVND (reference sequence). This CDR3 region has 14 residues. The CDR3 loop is CASTPGTGKDTQYF. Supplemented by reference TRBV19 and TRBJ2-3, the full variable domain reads DGGITQSPKYLFRKEGQNVTLSCEQNLNHDAMYWYRQDPGQGLRLIYYSQIVNDFQKGDIAEGYSVSREKKESFPLTVTSAQKNPTAFYLCASTPGTGKDTQYFGPGTRLTVL.

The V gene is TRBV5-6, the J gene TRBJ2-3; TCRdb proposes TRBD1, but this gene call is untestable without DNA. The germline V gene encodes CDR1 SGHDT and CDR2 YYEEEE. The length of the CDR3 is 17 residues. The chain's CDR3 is CASSPPPYETRTDTQYF.

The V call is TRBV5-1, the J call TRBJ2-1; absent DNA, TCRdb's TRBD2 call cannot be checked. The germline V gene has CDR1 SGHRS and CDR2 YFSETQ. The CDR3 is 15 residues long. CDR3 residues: CASSPRLRVANEQFF.

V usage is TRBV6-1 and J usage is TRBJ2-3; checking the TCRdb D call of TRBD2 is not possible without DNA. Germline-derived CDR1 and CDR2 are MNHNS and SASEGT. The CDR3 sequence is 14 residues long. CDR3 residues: CASTLGPIGDTQYF.

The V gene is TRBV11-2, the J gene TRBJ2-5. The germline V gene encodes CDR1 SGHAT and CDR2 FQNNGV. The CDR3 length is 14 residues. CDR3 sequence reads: CASSSNRVTETQYF.

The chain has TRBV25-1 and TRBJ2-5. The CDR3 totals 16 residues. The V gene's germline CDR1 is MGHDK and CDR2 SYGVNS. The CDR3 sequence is CASSARSGSIQETQYF. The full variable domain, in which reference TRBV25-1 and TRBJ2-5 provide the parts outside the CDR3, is EADIYQTPRYLVIGTGKKITLECSQTMGHDKMYWYQQDPGMELHLIHYSYGVNSTEKGDLSSESTVSRIRTEHFPLTLESARPSHTSQYLCASSARSGSIQETQYFGPGTRLLVL.

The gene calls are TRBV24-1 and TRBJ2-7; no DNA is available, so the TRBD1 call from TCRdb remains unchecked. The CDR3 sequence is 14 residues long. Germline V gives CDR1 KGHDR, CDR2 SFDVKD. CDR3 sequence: CATSDFGGADEQYF.

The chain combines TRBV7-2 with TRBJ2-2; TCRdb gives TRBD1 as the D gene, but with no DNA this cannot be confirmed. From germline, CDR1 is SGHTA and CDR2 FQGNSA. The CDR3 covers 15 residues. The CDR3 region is CASSPRGAYTGELFF.

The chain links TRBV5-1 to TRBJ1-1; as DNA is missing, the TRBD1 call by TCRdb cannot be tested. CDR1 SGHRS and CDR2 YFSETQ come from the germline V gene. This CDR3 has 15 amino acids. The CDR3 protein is CASSLDITGGREAFF.

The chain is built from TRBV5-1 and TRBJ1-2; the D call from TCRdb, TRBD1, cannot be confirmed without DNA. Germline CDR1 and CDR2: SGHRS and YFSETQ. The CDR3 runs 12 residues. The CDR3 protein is CASSSTGWGYTF.

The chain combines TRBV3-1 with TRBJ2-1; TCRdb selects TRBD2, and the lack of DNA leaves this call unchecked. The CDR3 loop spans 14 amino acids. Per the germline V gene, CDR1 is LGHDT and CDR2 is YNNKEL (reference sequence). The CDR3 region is CASSQGARGNEQFF.